Listed below are T cell receptor beta chains from one sample, sequenced in a study of blood T cell repertoires in COVID-19. Method: immunoSEQ multiplex PCR; TCRdb's copy keeps in-frame clones and lacks some. The table shows about 75,000 clones, with approximately 80% occurring only once. The source material was peripheral blood. All receptors derive from a woman in her fifties or sixties with acute or convalescent COVID-19. Each CDR3 is given with its conserved first and last residue. The order of the fields is V gene, clone size, J gene, CDR3 protein. Size tells how often a clone was seen (once, few, many) or the class of an expanded clone, and some rows leave it out.

>TRBV5-1|-|TRBJ1-1
CASSSDSMNTEAFF
>TRBV9|-|TRBJ2-6
CASSRSEGANVLTF
>TRBV6-5|few|TRBJ2-7
CASRRDRGPIYEQYF
>TRBV9|-|TRBJ1-6
CASSVASQGGSPLHF
>TRBV19|-|TRBJ1-3
CASSIGDLGNTIYF
>TRBV24-1|few|TRBJ1-1
CATSDFGRTEAFF
>TRBV3-1/TRBV3-2|-|TRBJ1-2
CASSQVQNYGYTF
>TRBV13|-|TRBJ2-5
CASSSEGLARIQETQYF
>TRBV5-4|-|TRBJ1-2
CASSPDGNYGYTF
>TRBV7-2|once|TRBJ2-1
CASSYSGRVAYNEQFF
>TRBV19|-|TRBJ2-2
CASREQGAGYGELFF
>TRBV2|-|TRBJ2-5
CASSEGSGRLQETQYF
>TRBV15|-|TRBJ2-7
CATSRDSGGWYEQYF
>TRBV20-1|-|TRBJ1-6
CSASVGGQKNSPLHF
>TRBV7-2|-|TRBJ2-5
CASSLWAAGLGEETQYF
>TRBV4-3|-|TRBJ2-1
CASSPRAPYSLGDRRNEQFF
>TRBV5-5|-|TRBJ1-5
CASSQQGTENQPQHF
>TRBV24-1|-|TRBJ1-2
CATSDSTGAGGYTF
>TRBV7-8|-|TRBJ1-4
CASSLAPGVYEKLFF
>TRBV30|-|TRBJ2-7
CAWSVRRVSYEQYF
>TRBV5-1|-|TRBJ1-3
CASSLGYRQPGNTIYF
>TRBV5-6|-|TRBJ1-3
CASSPGGPVSGNTIYF
>TRBV5-4|-|TRBJ1-6
CASSLAGGLGFNSPLHF
>TRBV3-1/TRBV3-2|once|TRBJ1-4
CASSQDRRLGTGVFF
>TRBV9|-|TRBJ1-2
CASSVGYRGQNYGYTF
>TRBV5-1|-|TRBJ2-1
CASSLPDNEQFF
>TRBV2|-|TRBJ2-7
CASTPRAEQYF
>TRBV15|-|TRBJ1-2
CATKGPGEGETF
>TRBV6-5|-|TRBJ2-5
CASSPTSGVRETQYF
>TRBV6-5|-|TRBJ2-7
CASSYSGLAGSYEQYF
>TRBV28|-|TRBJ2-1
CASSGGSSYNEQFF
>TRBV10-3|-|TRBJ2-2
CASHTDENGSGELFF
>TRBV27|-|TRBJ2-3
CASTSSILRTDTQYF
>TRBV2|-|TRBJ1-6
CASSLSGGARSPLHF
>TRBV5-6|-|TRBJ2-3
CASSTIRGGHTDTQYF
>TRBV7-6|-|TRBJ2-1
CASSLGIADYNEQFF
>TRBV3-1/TRBV3-2|-|TRBJ1-5
CASSQGGNQPQHF
>TRBV19|-|TRBJ1-4
CASTLKDTVNEKLFF
>TRBV4-1|-|TRBJ1-5
CASSLGSAGGNQPQHF
>TRBV5-4|-|TRBJ1-2
CASRVNRGASGYTF